This T cell receptor (beta chain) was captured by sequencing in a study of shared clonotypes between healthy human individuals. Sequencing was performed with immunoSEQ multiplex PCR; in TCRdb, only in-frame clones are kept and a portion is missing. The table has roughly 1,100,000 clones, approximately 68% seen once. The receptor was derived from a man aged 18-30 years in good health. Sequencing was performed on memory CD4+ T cells sorted from blood. The sample's subset: CD45RA-negative fraction.

CDR3 DNA sequence: TGTGCCAGCAATACGGACGGCGCCTACGAGCAGTACTTC. Encoded protein: CASNTDGAYEQYF. The rearrangement uses TRBV7-8 and TRBJ2-7; no definite D call. The length of the CDR3 is 13 residues. From germline, CDR1 is SGHVS and CDR2 FQNEAQ. V lost 7 bases and J 2 bases, leaving 12 bases between the germline ends. The entire variable domain, with the rest obtained from reference TRBV7-8 and TRBJ2-7, is as follows: GAGVSQSPRYKVAKRGQDVALRCDPISGHVSLFWYQQALGQGPEFLTYFQNEAQLDKSGLPSDRFFAERPEGSVSTLKIQRTQQEDSAVYLCASNTDGAYEQYFGPGTRLTVT.